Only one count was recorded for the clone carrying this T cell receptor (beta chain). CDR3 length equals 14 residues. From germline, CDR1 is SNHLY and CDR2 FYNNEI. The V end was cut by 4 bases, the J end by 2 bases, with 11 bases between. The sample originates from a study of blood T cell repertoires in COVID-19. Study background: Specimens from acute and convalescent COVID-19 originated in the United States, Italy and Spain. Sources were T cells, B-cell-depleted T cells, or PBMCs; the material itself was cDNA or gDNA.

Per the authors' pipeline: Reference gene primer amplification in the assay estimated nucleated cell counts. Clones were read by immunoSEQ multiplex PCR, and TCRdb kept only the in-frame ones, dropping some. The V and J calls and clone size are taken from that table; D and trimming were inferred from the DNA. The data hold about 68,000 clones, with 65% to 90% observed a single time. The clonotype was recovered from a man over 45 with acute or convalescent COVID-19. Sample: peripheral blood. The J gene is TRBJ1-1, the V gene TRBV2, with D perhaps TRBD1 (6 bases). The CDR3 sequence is CASSGRQVNTEAFF. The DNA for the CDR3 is TGTGCCAGCAGTGGGAGACAGGTTAACACTGAAGCTTTCTTT. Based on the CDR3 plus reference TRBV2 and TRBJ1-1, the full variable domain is EPEVTQTPSHQVTQMGQEVILRCVPISNHLYFYWYRQILGQKVEFLVSFYNNEISEKSEIFDDQFSVERPDGSNFTLKIRSTKLEDSAMYFCASSGRQVNTEAFFGQGTRLTVV.